The 32 T cell receptor beta chains reported below all come from one sample, sequenced in a study of sequential checkpoint blockade in melanoma. Some clones are missing from TCRdb's copy, which holds only in-frame ones; the method was immunoSEQ multiplex PCR. The sample yields 40,000 or so clones, about nine tenths seen once. The treatment here: randomized to nivolumab then ipilimumab (arm A) or the reverse (arm B). Here the sequenced sample was CD8+ T cells sorted from blood (inferred from file names), taken from a patient given nivolumab and ipilimumab in sequence. These receptor sequences come from a human donor with melanoma.

The chain couples TRBV9 to TRBJ1-4; 11 bases agree with TRBD1. CDR1 is SGDLS, CDR2 YYNGEE, per germline. The CDR3 totals 17 residues. J was trimmed by 0 bases and V by 4 bases; bases with no gene match: 5. The chain's CDR3 is CASSPRDRGSTNEKLFF. The CDR3 DNA sequence: TGTGCCAGCAGCCCCCGGGACAGGGGGTCAACTAATGAAAAACTGTTTTTT.

This chain connects TRBV27 to TRBJ2-5; 8 nucleotides line up with TRBD2. TRBJ2-7 matches the DNA end more closely, so the J call is doubtful. The CDR3 is 14 amino acids. Germline V gives CDR1 MNHEY, CDR2 SMNVEV (reference sequence). In nucleotides, the CDR3 is TGTGCCAGCAGTTTCTCTAGCGGGTTTTACGAGCAGTACTTC. Its translation: CASSFSSGFYEQYF.

The chain carries TRBV4-3 and TRBJ2-6; D is possibly TRBD1 (5 bases). Looked up from germline, CDR1 is LGHNA and CDR2 is YSLEER. The germline V and J ends were trimmed by 8 bases and 0 bases, with 32 bases remaining between them. This CDR3 comprises 22 residues. The CDR3 spells CASSPIGVIGAIWGSGANVLTF. Here the CDR3 DNA reads TGCGCCAGCTCCCCAATAGGGGTTATTGGGGCGATCTGGGGCTCTGGGGCCAACGTCCTGACTTTC.

This rearrangement joins TRBV4-1 to TRBJ2-1, with D possibly matching TRBD2 (6 bases). The CDR3 sequence is 15 residues long. CDR1 MGHRA and CDR2 YSYEKL come from the germline V gene. V lost 1 base to trimming and J lost 4 bases, with 11 bases between them. The CDR3 region is CASSQAGLTYNEQFF. As DNA, the CDR3 is TGCGCCAGCAGCCAAGCGGGACTGACTTACAATGAGCAGTTCTTC.

The rearrangement links TRBV2 to TRBJ2-3, with 12 bases fitting TRBD2. This CDR3 is 16 amino acids long. Germline V lookup: CDR1 SNHLY, CDR2 FYNNEI. Trimming at V came to 5 bases and at J to 0 bases, leaving 3 bases not matched to a gene. CDR3 in amino acids: CASSTGLAGSTDTQYF. CDR3 coding DNA: TGTGCCAGCAGTACCGGACTAGCGGGGAGCACAGATACGCAGTATTTT.

The rearrangement uses TRBV19 and TRBJ2-1; 11 nucleotides align to TRBD2. The CDR3 covers 14 residues. The V segment lost 5 bases and the J segment 8 bases; nucleotides outside the gene matches: 5. The germline V gene has CDR1 LNHDA and CDR2 SQIVND (reference sequence). The CDR3 reads CASSPTSGIDEQFF. The CDR3 DNA reads TGTGCCAGTAGTCCGACTAGCGGGATCGATGAGCAGTTCTTC.

The rearrangement uses TRBV27 and TRBJ2-7; no definite D call. The CDR3 covers 14 residues. V was cut by 3 bases and J by 4 bases, with 13 bases left in between. The germline V gene has CDR1 MNHEY and CDR2 SMNVEV (reference sequence). CDR3 bases: TGTGCCAGCAGTTTGCGCGGTAAATATTACGAGCAGTACTTC. It encodes CASSLRGKYYEQYF.

This chain uses TRBV4-3 with TRBJ2-3, with 9 bases fitting TRBD1. V gave up 0 bases and J gave up 5 bases; unmatched junction bases: 9. The CDR3 sequence is 17 residues long. Germline loops: CDR1 LGHNA, CDR2 YSLEER. The CDR3 bases are TGCGCCAGCAGCCAAGATAGTACAGGGGGCGGGGGAGATACGCAGTATTTT. Its translation: CASSQDSTGGGGDTQYF.

This clone has a single count. The chain employs TRBV2 and TRBJ1-1; D not certain. Trimming stripped 0 bases from V and 11 bases from J, with 16 bases between. Germline CDR1 is SNHLY and CDR2 is FYNNEI. The CDR3 spans 14 residues. In DNA, the CDR3 is TGTGCCAGCAGTGAAGCCCGGACTGTAGCGTGGGCTTTCTTT. The encoded protein is CASSEARTVAWAFF.

This rearrangement joins TRBV27 to TRBJ2-5, with 12 bases fitting TRBD2. Germline CDR1 and CDR2: MNHEY and SMNVEV (reference sequence). V was clipped by 2 bases and J by 4 bases; unmatched bases: 8. This CDR3 spans 17 amino acids. The CDR3 protein is CASSLRLLAGGRETQYF. The CDR3 DNA sequence: TGTGCCAGCAGTTTACGCCTCCTAGCGGGAGGGAGAGAGACCCAGTACTTC.

The chain carries TRBV5-4 and TRBJ2-2; TRBD1 aligns across 9 bases. V trimming: 3 bases; J trimming: 6 bases; junction bases outside the gene matches: 12. The CDR3 sequence is 17 residues long. Per the germline V gene, CDR1 is SGHNT and CDR2 is YYREEE (reference sequence). CDR3 loop: CASSSTTGTGRPGELFF. The CDR3 bases are TGTGCCAGCAGCTCGACGACCGGGACAGGGCGGCCCGGGGAGCTGTTTTTT. The full variable domain, in which reference TRBV5-4 and TRBJ2-2 provide the parts outside the CDR3, is ETGVTQSPTHLIKTRGQQVTLRCSSQSGHNTVSWYQQALGQGPQFIFQYYREEENGRGNFPPRFSGLQFPNYSSELNVNALELDDSALYLCASSSTTGTGRPGELFFGEGSRLTVL.

This clone was picked up one time. The chain links TRBV7-9 to TRBJ2-7; 7 nucleotides match TRBD1. The ends lost 4 bases at V and 3 bases at J; junction bases unmatched: 15. The CDR3 extends over 17 amino acids. CDR1 is SEHNR, CDR2 FQNEAQ, per germline (reference sequence). The DNA for the CDR3 is TGTGCCAGCAGCTCCCGCGTCATCCGGGACAGTCTCTACGAGCAGTACTTC. The encoded protein is CASSSRVIRDSLYEQYF.

This chain uses TRBV4-1 with TRBJ2-7; 7 positions agree with TRBD1. Germline trimming cut 1 base from V and 2 bases from J; bases unmatched to any gene: 2. This CDR3 has 14 residues. Germline CDR1 reads MGHRA; CDR2 reads YSYEKL. Here the CDR3 reads CASSQGQGTYEQYV. The DNA for the CDR3 is TGCGCCAGCAGCCAAGGACAGGGAACCTACGAGCAGTACGTC.

Note on this clone: Additional DNA sequences in this sample encode the identical CDR3. V usage is TRBV27 and J usage is TRBJ2-7; 9 nucleotides line up with TRBD2. Trimming removed 1 base from V and 5 bases from J; junction bases left unmatched: 9. This CDR3 contains 16 residues. The germline CDR1 and CDR2 sequences are MNHEY and SMNVEV (reference sequence). In DNA, the CDR3 is TGTGCCAGCAGTTTATTGGGTAGCGGGAGTCTCGACGAGCAGTACTTC. It specifies CASSLLGSGSLDEQYF.

V is TRBV28 and J is TRBJ2-7; TRBD1 is a possible D gene (6 bases). The CDR3 covers 13 residues. Germline V gene lookup returns CDR1 MDHEN and CDR2 SYDVKM. V was shortened by 10 bases and J by 2 bases, with 15 bases between the two germline ends. The CDR3 protein is CATLTTGTYEQYF. CDR3 DNA: TGTGCCACCCTGACTACAGGGACCTACGAGCAGTACTTC. The variable domain in full, completed from reference TRBV28 and TRBJ2-7, reads DVKVTQSSRYLVKRTGEKVFLECVQDMDHENMFWYRQDPGLGLRLIYFSYDVKMKEKGDIPEGYSVSREKKERFSLILESASTNQTSMYLCATLTTGTYEQYFGPGTRLTVT.

The V call is TRBV19, the J call TRBJ1-5, with 8 bases that match TRBD1. Germline loops: CDR1 LNHDA, CDR2 SQIVND (reference sequence). The CDR3 totals 14 residues. V trimming: 8 bases; J trimming: 5 bases; junction bases outside the gene matches: 8. The CDR3 sequence: CASSHTGGDQPQHF. The CDR3 DNA follows: TGTGCCAGTTCCCACACAGGGGGGGATCAGCCCCAGCATTTT. Full variable domain (outside the CDR3, taken from reference TRBV19 and TRBJ1-5): DGGITQSPKYLFRKEGQNVTLSCEQNLNHDAMYWYRQDPGQGLRLIYYSQIVNDFQKGDIAEGYSVSREKKESFPLTVTSAQKNPTAFYLCASSHTGGDQPQHFGDGTRLSIL.

The chain employs TRBV5-6 and TRBJ2-1, with TRBD1 as a possible D gene (6 bases). This CDR3 is 14 amino acids long. V lost 4 bases, J lost 9 bases, and 17 bases lay in between. Germline CDR1 reads SGHDT; CDR2 reads YYEEEE. The CDR3 sequence is CASSPGGGWGEQFF. In nucleotides, the CDR3 is TGTGCCAGCAGCCCTGGGGGCGGGTGGGGTGAGCAGTTCTTC.

J is TRBJ2-5 and V is TRBV7-9; the match to TRBD2 covers 10 bases. The J call is in doubt because the DNA end fits TRBJ2-7 better. Germline V gives CDR1 SEHNR, CDR2 FQNEAQ (reference sequence). This CDR3 spans 16 amino acids. The CDR3 DNA follows: TGTGCCAGCAGCTTTCCCAGCGGGAGGGCCACCTACGAGCAGTACTTC. Protein: CASSFPSGRATYEQYF.

The V call is TRBV9, the J call TRBJ2-2; TRBD1 is a possible D gene (5 bases). This CDR3 has 14 residues. Germline CDR1 reads SGDLS; CDR2 reads YYNGEE. Trimming pared 3 bases from V and 5 bases from J, leaving 11 bases between. CDR3 region: CASSDSPGTGELFF. Here the CDR3 DNA reads TGTGCCAGCAGCGACTCCCCAGGGACCGGGGAGCTGTTTTTT. Filled out from reference TRBV9 and TRBJ2-2, the complete variable domain reads DSGVTQTPKHLITATGQRVTLRCSPRSGDLSVYWYQQSLDQGLQFLIQYYNGEERAKGNILERFSAQQFPDLHSELNLSSLELGDSALYFCASSDSPGTGELFFGEGSRLTVL.

V is TRBV27 and J is TRBJ2-1; 7 bases align to TRBD2. Trimming cost V 5 bases and J 6 bases; bases outside gene matches: 7. The germline V gene has CDR1 MNHEY and CDR2 SMNVEV (reference sequence). The CDR3 length is 14 residues. The CDR3 sequence is CASSLSRGVNEQFF. The DNA for the CDR3 is TGTGCCAGCAGTCTAAGCCGGGGGGTCAATGAGCAGTTCTTC.

CDR3 bases: TGCAGCGCCCATTCGAGCTCCTACAATGAGCAGTTCTTC. Translation: CSAHSSSYNEQFF. The rearrangement links TRBV29-1 to TRBJ2-1; the D is unclear. Trimming took 7 bases from V and 0 from J, leaving 10 bases between them. This CDR3 comprises 13 residues. Germline V gene data show CDR1 as SQVTM and CDR2 as ANQGSEA.

This clone showed up just once. V is TRBV7-6 and J is TRBJ2-7, with 7 nucleotides matching TRBD1. CDR3 length: 15 residues. CDR1 and CDR2 from the germline V gene are SGHVS and FNYEAQ. The J segment lost 9 bases and the V segment lost 5 bases, leaving 16 bases of the junction unmatched. CDR3 sequence: CASSPPRDSGLGQYF. CDR3 nucleotide sequence: TGTGCCAGCAGCCCTCCGAGGGACAGTGGCCTGGGGCAGTACTTC.

The chain links TRBV19 to TRBJ2-1, with D maybe TRBD1 (5 bases). CDR1 and CDR2 from the germline V gene are LNHDA and SQIVND (reference sequence). V was cut by 8 bases and J by 6 bases, with 20 bases left in between. The CDR3 contains 15 residues. This CDR3 is CASARGSDTGNEQFF. The CDR3 nucleotides are TGTGCCAGTGCAAGGGGATCAGACACTGGCAATGAGCAGTTCTTC. Filled out from reference TRBV19 and TRBJ2-1, the complete variable domain reads DGGITQSPKYLFRKEGQNVTLSCEQNLNHDAMYWYRQDPGQGLRLIYYSQIVNDFQKGDIAEGYSVSREKKESFPLTVTSAQKNPTAFYLCASARGSDTGNEQFFGPGTRLTVL.

This chain uses TRBV7-3 with TRBJ2-3, with 11 positions matching TRBD2. The CDR3 is 15 amino acids. Germline assignment: CDR1 SGHTA and CDR2 FQGTGA. The J segment lost 5 bases and the V segment lost 4 bases, leaving 5 bases of the junction unmatched. CDR3 in amino acids: CASSYTSGSGDTQYF. CDR3 in DNA: TGTGCCAGCAGCTATACTAGCGGGAGTGGAGATACGCAGTATTTT. The complete variable domain, with remaining parts taken from reference TRBV7-3 and TRBJ2-3, reads GAGVSQTPSNKVTEKGKYVELRCDPISGHTALYWYRQSLGQGPEFLIYFQGTGAADDSGLPNDRFFAVRPEGSVSTLKIQRTERGDSAVYLCASSYTSGSGDTQYFGPGTRLTVL.

This clone has only one observation. The sample contains more than one DNA sequence encoding this CDR3. This chain joins TRBV7-9 and TRBJ2-1; TRBD2 matches 11 bases. The CDR3 runs to 15 residues. Germline CDR1 SEHNR, CDR2 FQNEAQ (reference sequence). V lost 5 bases to trimming and J lost 3 bases; unmatched junction nucleotides: 3. CDR3 nucleotide sequence: TGTGCCAGCAGCCTCCTAGCGGGAGGCTACAATGAGCAGTTCTTC. This sequence encodes CASSLLAGGYNEQFF.

This clone was seen only a few times. V and J are TRBV6-4 and TRBJ2-1, with 7 bases fitting TRBD2. Trimming cost V 6 bases and J 4 bases; bases outside gene matches: 9. In germline, CDR1 is MRHNA, CDR2 SNTAGT. The CDR3 spans 15 residues. DNA for the CDR3: TGTGCCAGCAGCCCTACGCTAGCGGTTTACAATGAGCAGTTCTTC. Protein sequence: CASSPTLAVYNEQFF.

The V and J genes are TRBV9 and TRBJ2-1, with a weak D call TRBD2 (5 bases). Trimming removed 1 base at V and 8 bases at J, with 22 bases between. The CDR3 contains 17 residues. Germline-derived CDR1 and CDR2 are SGDLS and YYNGEE. This CDR3 is CASSVPNNGGRRHEQFF. As DNA, the CDR3 is TGTGCCAGCAGCGTACCGAATAACGGAGGACGCCGTCATGAGCAGTTCTTC.

The chain joins TRBV11-2 to TRBJ1-2; D unclear. The V gene lost 1 base and the J gene lost 6 bases, with 6 bases spanning the gap. This CDR3 comprises 12 residues. Germline loops: CDR1 SGHAT, CDR2 FQNNGV. CDR3 bases: TGTGCCAGCAGCTTAGGTAGAAATGGCTACACCTTC. Translated, it gives CASSLGRNGYTF.

V gene TRBV6-5 combines with J gene TRBJ2-1, with 13 bases lining up with TRBD2. V lost 7 bases and J lost 7; bases outside the gene matches: 7. The CDR3 consists of 15 residues. Per the germline V gene, CDR1 is MNHEY and CDR2 is SVGAGI. CDR3 in amino acids: CASKVTSGRGNEQFF. Here the CDR3 DNA reads TGTGCCAGCAAAGTAACTAGCGGGAGGGGTAATGAGCAGTTCTTC.

This chain links TRBV9 with TRBJ1-1; the D gene is possibly TRBD1 (5 bases). This CDR3 comprises 16 residues. Germline CDR1 SGDLS, CDR2 YYNGEE. Trimming pared 2 bases from V and 0 bases from J, leaving 14 bases between. This CDR3 is CASSVSPAGVNTEAFF. CDR3 DNA sequence: TGTGCCAGCAGCGTGTCTCCAGCGGGGGTGAACACTGAAGCTTTCTTT. Full variable domain (remainder filled in from reference TRBV9 and TRBJ1-1): DSGVTQTPKHLITATGQRVTLRCSPRSGDLSVYWYQQSLDQGLQFLIQYYNGEERAKGNILERFSAQQFPDLHSELNLSSLELGDSALYFCASSVSPAGVNTEAFFGQGTRLTVV.

This clone appeared once. The CDR3 loop reads CASSLSLAGGPYEQYF. In DNA, the CDR3 is TGTGCCAGCAGCTTGAGCTTAGCGGGAGGACCTTACGAGCAGTACTTC. The V call is TRBV7-9, the J call TRBJ2-7; 10 nucleotides line up with TRBD2. V shed 3 bases and J 4 bases; nucleotides not matched to a gene: 9. Germline CDR1 reads SEHNR; CDR2 reads FQNEAQ (reference sequence). CDR3 length: 16 residues.

V and J are TRBV7-6 and TRBJ2-7, with D possibly TRBD1 on 6 matching bases. Germline V gene data show CDR1 as SGHVS and CDR2 as FNYEAQ. V was clipped by 5 bases and J by 3 bases, with 11 bases between them. This CDR3 region has 13 residues. CDR3 DNA: TGTGCCAGCAGCCACAGGGAAGGCTACGAGCAGTACGTC. Its translation: CASSHREGYEQYV.